These 8 T cell receptor beta chains originate from one sample sequenced in a study of cytomegalovirus exposure and HLA in healthy donors (dated by TCRdb to 2016 to 2017). The library relied on the immunoSEQ multiplex PCR assay. For the multiplex PCR, a mixture combining 60 forward primers for TCR Vbeta segments and 13 reverse primers for TCR Jbeta segments was used. In its TCRdb copy, this immuneACCESS table keeps in-frame sequences only and misses some clones. Where compared with another copy, unresolved V genes explain less than half of these, and the others have no known cause. The sample table holds 100,000 to 150,000 clones, of which about 82% were seen once. 1.9% of the sample is in the top ten clones. The sample comprised PBMCs. These receptors all come from a man aged 50-59 years in good health and CMV-seronegative.

The CDR3 DNA reads as TGTGCCAGCAGCTCCACCCAGGGGGCGAGGACTGAAGCTTTCTTT. This sequence encodes CASSSTQGARTEAFF. The rearrangement links TRBV14 to TRBJ1-1, with TRBD1 matching 8 bases. J gave up 5 bases and V 5 bases, and 10 bases lay outside the gene matches. From germline, CDR1 is SGHDN and CDR2 FVKESK. CDR3 size: 15 residues.

In this sample, this clone turned up a few times. Different DNA sequences within this sample yield the same CDR3. This chain uses TRBV9 with TRBJ1-5, with D unresolved. Trimming removed 0 bases at V and 0 bases at J, with 7 bases between. The CDR3 spans 15 residues. Looked up from germline, CDR1 is SGDLS and CDR2 is YYNGEE. CDR3 residues: CASSVGVNSNQPQHF. For the CDR3, the DNA is TGTGCCAGCAGCGTAGGAGTGAATAGCAATCAGCCCCAGCATTTT.

This clone was counted only a few times. The J gene is TRBJ2-3, the V gene TRBV6-5; 7 bases are a match to TRBD2. J gave up 1 base and V 0 bases, and 4 bases lay outside the gene matches. CDR3 length equals 16 residues. Per the germline V gene, CDR1 is MNHEY and CDR2 is SVGAGI. The CDR3: CASSYSTAGGTDTQYF. CDR3 DNA: TGTGCCAGCAGTTACTCGACTGCGGGGGGCACAGATACGCAGTATTTT.

Here the CDR3 DNA reads TGTGCCAGCAGCTTAGAAGCTCCCTATAATTCACCCCTCCACTTT. It codes for CASSLEAPYNSPLHF. The chain is built from TRBV7-9 and TRBJ1-6; no clear D. Per germline, CDR1 SEHNR and CDR2 FQNEAQ (reference sequence). The CDR3 is made up of 15 amino acids. V was pared by 1 base and J by 2 bases, with 6 bases between.

J is TRBJ2-3 and V is TRBV18, with 10 nucleotides matching TRBD2. The germline V gene encodes CDR1 KGHSH and CDR2 LQKENI. V lost 3 bases to trimming and J lost 2 bases; unmatched junction nucleotides: 5. The CDR3 contains 16 residues. The CDR3 sequence is CASSPRTSGVTDTQYF. The CDR3 region has the DNA TGTGCCAGCTCACCCCGGACTAGCGGCGTCACAGATACGCAGTATTTT.

The gene calls are TRBV7-2 and TRBJ2-3, with D perhaps matching TRBD2 (5 bases). CDR3 length equals 18 residues. CDR1 is SGHTA, CDR2 FQGNSA, per germline. V lost 1 base and J lost 4, with 21 bases in between. The CDR3 protein is CASSLVRVSPSGPDTQYF. The CDR3 nucleotides read TGTGCCAGCAGCTTAGTTCGGGTTTCGCCAAGCGGTCCAGATACGCAGTATTTT.

This clone has only one observation. This chain links TRBV5-4 with TRBJ2-2, with 7 bases matching TRBD2. The CDR3 contains 15 residues. The ends lost 4 bases at V and 6 bases at J; junction bases unmatched: 9. Germline V gene lookup returns CDR1 SGHNT and CDR2 YYREEE (reference sequence). The CDR3 bases are TGTGCCAGCAGCCCTCAGGCGGGGGAAGCCGGGGAGCTGTTTTTT. It specifies CASSPQAGEAGELFF. Together with reference TRBV5-4 and TRBJ2-2, the CDR3 gives the full variable domain: ETGVTQSPTHLIKTRGQQVTLRCSSQSGHNTVSWYQQALGQGPQFIFQYYREEENGRGNFPPRFSGLQFPNYSSELNVNALELDDSALYLCASSPQAGEAGELFFGEGSRLTVL.

J is TRBJ2-3 and V is TRBV29-1; D is ambiguous. Trimming removed 6 bases from V and 1 base from J, with 11 bases in between. This CDR3 region has 13 residues. Germline assignment: CDR1 SQVTM and CDR2 ANQGSEA. The CDR3 spells CSVRWAGTDTQYF. Here the CDR3 DNA reads TGCAGCGTCCGGTGGGCAGGCACAGATACGCAGTATTTT.